Below are 5 T cell receptor beta chains sequenced from a single sample in a study of CD8 T cells in Susac syndrome. A quantity of roughly 0.5 to 1 ug RNA underwent reverse transcription using random hexamers. TCRdb fed the immunoSEQ multiplex PCR reads into MiXCR, producing one record per CDR3 protein. The sample lists hundreds of thousands of distinct CDR3 sequences; 85% to 95% were seen once. The specimen sequenced was CD4+ T cells from PBMCs. These receptors originate from a human donor with multiple sclerosis.

The CDR3 coding sequence is TGTGCCATCAGGGGACTAGCGGGGGACCAAGAGACCCAGTACTTC. Translation: CAIRGLAGDQETQYF. This sequence joins TRBV10-3 and TRBJ2-5; 14 bases agree with TRBD2. V shed 6 bases and J 0 bases; nucleotides not matched to a gene: 0. Germline CDR1 reads ENHRY; CDR2 reads SYGVKD. The CDR3 totals 15 residues.

V and J are TRBV15 and TRBJ2-5; 9 bases agree with TRBD2. This CDR3 contains 16 residues. V gave up 0 bases and J gave up 6 bases; unmatched junction bases: 8. The germline V gene encodes CDR1 LNHNV and CDR2 YYDKDF (reference sequence). Here the CDR3 DNA reads TGTGCCACCAGCAGAGAGGCTAGCGGGGAGGGGCAGACCCAGTACTTC. Its translation: CATSREASGEGQTQYF.

V is TRBV15 and J is TRBJ1-1, with TRBD1 as a possible D gene (6 bases). CDR1 is LNHNV, CDR2 YYDKDF, per germline (reference sequence). This CDR3 region has 15 residues. The V and J ends lost 5 bases and 1 base respectively, with 14 bases between them. The CDR3, as DNA: TGTGCCACCAGCTCCGGCAGGGGCTGGAACACTGAAGCTTTCTTT. Its translation: CATSSGRGWNTEAFF.

The chain has TRBV18 and TRBJ2-5; the D gene is possibly TRBD1 (5 bases). The CDR3 spans 15 residues. CDR1 and CDR2 from the germline V gene are KGHSH and LQKENI. The V end lost 3 bases, the J end lost 4 bases, and 15 bases lay between the germline ends. This chain's CDR3 is CASSPLKGSGETQYF. CDR3 in DNA: TGTGCCAGCTCACCCCTAAAGGGGTCGGGAGAGACCCAGTACTTC.

This clonotype has just one count. The chain has TRBV27 and TRBJ2-7; possibly TRBD1 for D (5 bases). This CDR3 has 16 residues. In germline, CDR1 is MNHEY, CDR2 SMNVEV (reference sequence). V lost 4 bases to trimming and J lost 1 base, with 17 bases between them. CDR3: CASSSLGAGKSYEQYF. The CDR3 coding sequence is TGTGCCAGCAGTTCACTCGGCGCAGGGAAATCCTACGAGCAGTACTTC.